The 17 T cell receptor beta chains reported below all come from one sample, sequenced in a study of naive and memory T cell subsets. Amplification of ligated cDNA took four PCR rounds with SP2 and nested alpha and beta constant primers. TCRdb re-derived calls from the UMI-ligation and nested PCR reads in MiXCR, one entry per CDR3 protein. The sample records 20,000 to 25,000 distinct CDR3 sequences, around 6% being singletons. As to treatment: skin biopsy from PPD injection site in Mantoux-positive individual. An oligonucleotide containing a UMI was ligated to the 3' end of TCR cDNA. The sequences come from skin, collected from a tuberculin skin test site. The receptors stem from an adult in good health.

This clonotype was recorded a few times. The V call is TRBV12-3 or TRBV12-4, the J call TRBJ1-5, with TRBD1 as a possible D gene (5 bases). V was shortened by 7 bases and J by 2 bases, with 12 bases between the two germline ends. The CDR3 runs to 14 residues. CDR3 nucleotides: TGTGCCAGCACCCCGACAGTGGGCAATCAGCCCCAGCATTTT. The encoded protein is CASTPTVGNQPQHF.

This clonotype was recorded many times. V is TRBV21-1 and J is TRBJ1-5; the table's D call, TRBD1, has no DNA check behind it. TRBV21-1 is flagged as a pseudogene. CDR3 length: 15 amino acids. CDR3 loop: CASRTGHRFNQPQHF. The CDR3 nucleotides are TGTGCCAGCAGGACGGGACACCGATTCAATCAGCCCCAGCATTTT.

In this sample, this clonotype turned up many times. The chain is built from TRBV7-2 and TRBJ1-5; D perhaps matches TRBD1 (5 bases). The V gene lost 5 bases and the J gene lost 6 bases, with 8 bases spanning the gap. This CDR3 contains 12 residues. Germline assignment: CDR1 SGHTA and CDR2 FQGNSA. The CDR3 reads CASSRDFQPQHF. The CDR3 DNA sequence: TGTGCCAGCAGCCGGGACTTTCAGCCCCAGCATTTT.

Many counts were recorded for this clonotype. The V and J genes are TRBV7-9 and TRBJ1-5; D may be TRBD1 (5 bases). V lost 5 bases and J 2 bases, leaving 10 bases between the germline ends. Germline CDR1 SEHNR, CDR2 FQNEAQ (reference sequence). The CDR3 is 14 amino acids. Here the CDR3 DNA reads TGTGCCAGCAGCCAGGACATGGGCAATCAGCCCCAGCATTTT. This gives the protein CASSQDMGNQPQHF.

V gene TRBV27 combines with J gene TRBJ2-1; 10 nucleotides match TRBD2. In germline, CDR1 is MNHEY, CDR2 SMNVEV (reference sequence). The CDR3 covers 16 residues. The J segment lost 4 bases and the V segment lost 5 bases, leaving 8 bases of the junction unmatched. CDR3 amino acids: CASSTLTSGVYNEQFF. The CDR3 DNA is TGTGCCAGCAGTACACTCACTAGCGGGGTATACAATGAGCAGTTCTTC.

This clonotype was counted many times. The chain employs TRBV6-2 or TRBV6-3 and TRBJ2-7; TRBD1 might be the D (5 bases). The V and J ends lost 6 bases and 2 bases respectively, with 11 bases between them. The CDR3 is 13 residues long. CDR1 is MNHEY and CDR2 is SVGEGT in the germline V gene. As DNA, the CDR3 is TGTGCCAGCAGCCCGACAGACACCTACGAGCAGTACTTC. It is translated as CASSPTDTYEQYF.

This clonotype was counted a single time. The chain employs TRBV27 and TRBJ1-2; the match to TRBD1 covers 7 bases. With 7 bases clipped from V and 8 bases from J, the junction kept 16 bases outside the gene matches. Looked up from germline, CDR1 is MNHEY and CDR2 is SMNVEV (reference sequence). The CDR3 spans 15 residues. The CDR3 DNA is TGTGCCAGCACCAATACTGGACAGGTCGGAATCGGCTACACCTTC. Encoded protein: CASTNTGQVGIGYTF.

In this sample, this clonotype turned up many times. The chain employs TRBV9 and TRBJ2-4, with a weak D call TRBD2 (6 bases). The length of the CDR3 is 18 residues. Trimming removed 3 bases at V and 3 bases at J, with 22 bases between. The V gene's germline CDR1 is SGDLS and CDR2 YYNGEE. The CDR3 DNA follows: TGTGCCAGCAGCGCGGGCCCCTCAAGTCTCGGGGGCAAAAACATTCAGTACTTC. Translating gives CASSAGPSSLGGKNIQYF.

At least ten counts were recorded for this clonotype. The chain couples TRBV4-2 to TRBJ2-1; D is undetermined. V was shortened by 3 bases and J by 7 bases, with 4 bases between the two germline ends. There are 11 residues in the CDR3. Germline-derived CDR1 and CDR2 are LGHNA and YNFKEQ. Written as DNA, the CDR3 is TGTGCCAGCAGCCATGAGAATGAGCAGTTCTTC. This translates into CASSHENEQFF.

This clonotype was detected ten times or more. The chain is built from TRBV7-6 and TRBJ2-3; D remains unclear. Germline V gene sequence: CDR1 SGHVS, CDR2 FNYEAQ. This CDR3 contains 13 residues. Deletions cut 4 bases from V and 1 base from J, with 6 bases between. CDR3 in DNA: TGTGCCAGCAGCTGGTCGGGCACAGATACGCAGTATTTT. Its protein product is CASSWSGTDTQYF.

This clonotype was seen many times. V gene TRBV20-1 combines with J gene TRBJ2-1, with D possibly matching TRBD1 (5 bases). Germline V gives CDR1 DFQATT, CDR2 SNEGSKA (reference sequence). Trimming pared 0 bases from V and 5 bases from J, leaving 14 bases between. The CDR3 runs to 15 residues. CDR3 sequence reads: CSARETVGRHNEQFF. DNA for the CDR3: TGCAGTGCTAGAGAGACAGTAGGTAGGCACAATGAGCAGTTCTTC.

This clonotype was counted only a few times. The rearrangement joins TRBV5-1 to TRBJ2-5, with 9 bases fitting TRBD2. The V and J ends lost 1 base and 0 bases, in that order; junction bases with no gene match: 7. The germline V gene has CDR1 SGHRS and CDR2 YFSETQ. The CDR3 has 17 residues. CDR3 loop: CASSLRASGINQETQYF. CDR3 nucleotides: TGCGCCAGCAGCTTGAGGGCTAGCGGGATAAACCAAGAGACCCAGTACTTC. Drawing the rest from reference TRBV5-1 and TRBJ2-5, the complete variable domain is KAGVTQTPRYLIKTRGQQVTLSCSPISGHRSVSWYQQTPGQGLQFLFEYFSETQRNKGNFPGRFSGRQFSNSRSEMNVSTLELGDSALYLCASSLRASGINQETQYFGPGTRLLVL.

This clonotype was picked up many times. The rearrangement uses TRBV7-2 and TRBJ1-1; no definite D call. V dropped 5 bases and J dropped 1 base, with 14 bases sitting between them. Germline CDR1 reads SGHTA; CDR2 reads FQGNSA. The CDR3 is 15 residues long. The CDR3 loop is CASSRRGPQNTEAFF. For the CDR3, the DNA is TGTGCCAGCAGCCGCCGGGGTCCTCAGAACACTGAAGCTTTCTTT.

In its sample, this clonotype was seen many times. The chain joins TRBV25-1 to TRBJ2-1, with no clear D. V lost 3 bases and J 6 bases, leaving 6 bases between the germline ends. The CDR3 is made up of 12 amino acids. The germline V gene has CDR1 MGHDK and CDR2 SYGVNS. The CDR3: CASSDVLNEQFF. In DNA, the CDR3 is TGTGCCAGCAGTGATGTCCTCAATGAGCAGTTCTTC.

In its sample, this clonotype was seen many times. V and J are TRBV7-9 and TRBJ2-5, with 9 bases fitting TRBD2. Germline CDR1 and CDR2: SEHNR and FQNEAQ (reference sequence). The CDR3 contains 14 residues. V lost 3 bases to trimming and J lost 4 bases; unmatched junction nucleotides: 3. The CDR3 spells CASSFTSGLETQYF. The CDR3, as DNA: TGTGCCAGCAGCTTTACTAGCGGGCTAGAGACCCAGTACTTC.

In its sample, this clonotype was seen a few times. The chain couples TRBV5-1 to TRBJ1-1, with a possible D match to TRBD1 (6 bases). CDR3 length: 15 residues. V was cut by 3 bases and J by 5 bases, with 17 bases left in between. Per germline, CDR1 SGHRS and CDR2 YFSETQ. CDR3: CASSSRTAGGTEAFF. The CDR3 nucleotides read TGCGCCAGCAGCTCGAGGACAGCTGGGGGGACTGAAGCTTTCTTT. Together with reference TRBV5-1 and TRBJ1-1, the CDR3 gives the full variable domain: KAGVTQTPRYLIKTRGQQVTLSCSPISGHRSVSWYQQTPGQGLQFLFEYFSETQRNKGNFPGRFSGRQFSNSRSEMNVSTLELGDSALYLCASSSRTAGGTEAFFGQGTRLTVV.

This clonotype was picked up many times. The J gene is TRBJ2-6, the V gene TRBV7-3; 9 bases align to TRBD2. V shed 2 bases, J shed 0 bases, and the junction held 5 bases outside the gene matches. The CDR3 runs 18 residues. Per germline, CDR1 SGHTA and CDR2 FQGTGA. CDR3 nucleotides: TGTGCCAGCAGCTTACTAGCGGGGCTAATCTCTGGGGCCAACGTCCTGACTTTC. Its protein is CASSLLAGLISGANVLTF.